This T cell receptor (beta chain) was profiled in a study of CD8 T cells in ankylosing spondylitis. Study-wide findings and caveats: In peripheral blood, disease-linked CD8+ clones occurred at relatively low frequencies. One TCR beta motif, made up of fewer than 10 highly homologous variants, appeared characteristic of ankylosing spondylitis blood.

A quantitative 5'-RACE method, one with molecular barcodes, was used to make TCR beta libraries. TCRdb redid the calling of the 5' RACE reads with MiXCR, one entry per CDR3 protein. The table records 300,000 to 400,000 distinct CDR3 sequences, 20% of them present only once. Comment on this clonotype: Antigen specificity is unknown.

The sequence was collected from a male donor with ankylosing spondylitis or in good health (not recorded which). Sequenced input: blood, either unsorted or a sorted T cell fraction (not recorded which).

The CDR3 reads CSVPNTRIPPNEQYF. In DNA form, the CDR3 reads TGCAGCGTTCCTAACACAAGAATACCTCCTAACGAGCAGTACTTC. The V and J genes are TRBV29-1 and TRBJ2-7; D is unresolved. Germline V gene data show CDR1 as SQVTM and CDR2 as ANQGSEA. CDR3 size: 15 residues. Trimming shortened V by 5 bases and J by 5 bases, and 22 bases separated the two germline ends.